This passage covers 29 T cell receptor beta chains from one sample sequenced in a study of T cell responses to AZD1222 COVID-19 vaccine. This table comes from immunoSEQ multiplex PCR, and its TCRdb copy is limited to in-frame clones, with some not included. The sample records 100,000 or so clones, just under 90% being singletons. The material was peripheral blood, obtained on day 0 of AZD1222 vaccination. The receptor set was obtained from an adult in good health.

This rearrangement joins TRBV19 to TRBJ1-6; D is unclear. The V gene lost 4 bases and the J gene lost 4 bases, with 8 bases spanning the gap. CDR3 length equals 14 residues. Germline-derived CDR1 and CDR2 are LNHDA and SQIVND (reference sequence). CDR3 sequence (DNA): TGTGCCAGTAGTAGACGGTCTTATAATTCACCCCTCCACTTT. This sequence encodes CASSRRSYNSPLHF.

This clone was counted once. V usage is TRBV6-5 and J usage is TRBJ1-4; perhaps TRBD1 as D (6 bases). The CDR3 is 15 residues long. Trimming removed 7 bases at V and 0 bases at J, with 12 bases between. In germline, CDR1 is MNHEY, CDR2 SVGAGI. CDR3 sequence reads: CASTRGGATNEKLFF. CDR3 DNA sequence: TGTGCCAGCACTCGAGGGGGTGCAACTAATGAAAAACTGTTTTTT.

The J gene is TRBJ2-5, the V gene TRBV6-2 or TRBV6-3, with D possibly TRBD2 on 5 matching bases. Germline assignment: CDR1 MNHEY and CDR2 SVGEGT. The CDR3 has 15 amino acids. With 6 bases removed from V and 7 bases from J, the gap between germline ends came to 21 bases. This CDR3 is CASSPAARTAGTQYF. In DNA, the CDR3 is TGTGCCAGCAGCCCGGCGGCCCGGACTGCCGGGACCCAGTACTTC.

The DNA for the CDR3 is TGCGCCAGCAGCTTGGCTGGAGGGAGGTTATCCGATGACACCGGGGAGCTGTTTTTT. Encoded protein: CASSLAGGRLSDDTGELFF. The gene calls are TRBV5-1 and TRBJ2-2; D is perhaps TRBD2 (6 bases). The CDR3 has 19 residues. Per germline, CDR1 SGHRS and CDR2 YFSETQ. Trimming removed 0 bases from V and 3 bases from J, with 21 bases in between.

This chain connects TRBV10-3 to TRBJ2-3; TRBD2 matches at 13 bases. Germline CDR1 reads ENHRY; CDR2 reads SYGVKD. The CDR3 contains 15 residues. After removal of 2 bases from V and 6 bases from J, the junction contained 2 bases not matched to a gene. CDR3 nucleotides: TGTGCCATCAGTGAGAGACTAGCGGGGGGTGATACGCAGTATTTT. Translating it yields CAISERLAGGDTQYF.

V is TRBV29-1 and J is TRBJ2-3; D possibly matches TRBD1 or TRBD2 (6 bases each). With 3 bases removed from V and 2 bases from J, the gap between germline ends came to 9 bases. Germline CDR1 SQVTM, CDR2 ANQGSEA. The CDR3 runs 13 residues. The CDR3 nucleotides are TGCAGCGTTGACTGGGGGGCCACAGATACGCAGTATTTT. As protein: CSVDWGATDTQYF.

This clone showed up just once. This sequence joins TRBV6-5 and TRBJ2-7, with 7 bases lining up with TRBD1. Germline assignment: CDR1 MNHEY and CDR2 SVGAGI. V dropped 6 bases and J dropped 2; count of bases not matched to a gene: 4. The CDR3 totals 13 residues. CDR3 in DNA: TGTGCCAGCAGCCCGGGGACAGCCTACGAGCAGTACTTC. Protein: CASSPGTAYEQYF.

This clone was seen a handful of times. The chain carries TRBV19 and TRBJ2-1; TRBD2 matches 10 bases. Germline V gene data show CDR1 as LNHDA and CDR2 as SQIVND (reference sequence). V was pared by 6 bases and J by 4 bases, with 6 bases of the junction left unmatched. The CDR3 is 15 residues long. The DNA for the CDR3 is TGTGCCAGTAGCGCCAGCGGGGGGGGTTACAATGAGCAGTTCTTC. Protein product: CASSASGGGYNEQFF.

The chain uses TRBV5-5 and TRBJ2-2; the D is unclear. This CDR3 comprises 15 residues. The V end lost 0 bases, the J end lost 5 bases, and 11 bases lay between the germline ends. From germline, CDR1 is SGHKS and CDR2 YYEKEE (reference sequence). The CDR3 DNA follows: TGTGCCAGCAGCTTGGGAGATACAGCAACCGGGGAGCTGTTTTTT. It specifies CASSLGDTATGELFF.

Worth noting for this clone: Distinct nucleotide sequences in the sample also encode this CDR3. The CDR3 region has the DNA TGTGCCAGCAGTTTATCCGGGACAGGGGGCAATCAGCCCCAGCATTTT. It yields the protein CASSLSGTGGNQPQHF. The V and J genes are TRBV27 and TRBJ1-5; 10 nucleotides agree with TRBD1. The J segment lost 2 bases and the V segment lost 0 bases, leaving 1 base of the junction unmatched. Germline V CDR1 and CDR2: MNHEY, SMNVEV (reference sequence). The CDR3 has 16 amino acids.

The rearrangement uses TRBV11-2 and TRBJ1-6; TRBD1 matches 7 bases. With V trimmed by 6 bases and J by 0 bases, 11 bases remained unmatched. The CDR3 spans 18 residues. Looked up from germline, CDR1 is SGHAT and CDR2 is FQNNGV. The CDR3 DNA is TGTGCCAGCAGACAAACAGGGGACCCAAGCTCCTATAATTCACCCCTCCACTTT. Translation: CASRQTGDPSSYNSPLHF.

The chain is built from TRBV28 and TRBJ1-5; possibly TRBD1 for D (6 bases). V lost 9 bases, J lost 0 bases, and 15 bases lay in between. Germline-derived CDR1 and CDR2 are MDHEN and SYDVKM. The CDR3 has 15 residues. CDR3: CASSPGAYSNQPQHF. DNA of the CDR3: TGTGCCAGTTCACCAGGGGCTTATAGCAATCAGCCCCAGCATTTT. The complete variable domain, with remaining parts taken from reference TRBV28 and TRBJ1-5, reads DVKVTQSSRYLVKRTGEKVFLECVQDMDHENMFWYRQDPGLGLRLIYFSYDVKMKEKGDIPEGYSVSREKKERFSLILESASTNQTSMYLCASSPGAYSNQPQHFGDGTRLSIL.

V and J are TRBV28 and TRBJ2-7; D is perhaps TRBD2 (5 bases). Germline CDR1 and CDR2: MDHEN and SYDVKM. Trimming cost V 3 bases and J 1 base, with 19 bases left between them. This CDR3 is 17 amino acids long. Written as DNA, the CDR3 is TGTGCCAGCAGTTTCCCCTGGGGAGAAAGGTCTTCCTACGAGCAGTACTTC. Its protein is CASSFPWGERSSYEQYF.

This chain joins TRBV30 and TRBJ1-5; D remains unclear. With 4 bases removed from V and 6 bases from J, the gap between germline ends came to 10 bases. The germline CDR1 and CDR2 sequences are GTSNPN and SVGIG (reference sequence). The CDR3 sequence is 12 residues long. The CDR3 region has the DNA TGTGCCTGGAAGCTTCCCGGTCAGCCCCAGCATTTT. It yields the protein CAWKLPGQPQHF.

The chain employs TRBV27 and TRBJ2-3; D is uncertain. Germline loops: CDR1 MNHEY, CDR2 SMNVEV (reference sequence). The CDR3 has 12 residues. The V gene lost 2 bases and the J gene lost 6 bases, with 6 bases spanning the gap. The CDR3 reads CASSLNSDTQYF. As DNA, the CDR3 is TGTGCCAGCAGTTTAAACAGTGATACGCAGTATTTT.

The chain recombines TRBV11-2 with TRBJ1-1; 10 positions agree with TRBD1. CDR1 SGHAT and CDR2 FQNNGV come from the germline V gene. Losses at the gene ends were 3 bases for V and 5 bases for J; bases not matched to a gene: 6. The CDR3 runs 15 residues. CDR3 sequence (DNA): TGTGCCAGCAGCTTGCGGACAGGGGGGAGGACTGAAGCTTTCTTT. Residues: CASSLRTGGRTEAFF.

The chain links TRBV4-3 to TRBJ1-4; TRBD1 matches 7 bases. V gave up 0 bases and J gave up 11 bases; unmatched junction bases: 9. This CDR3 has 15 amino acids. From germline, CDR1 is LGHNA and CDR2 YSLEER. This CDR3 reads CASSQEVSGGAKLFF. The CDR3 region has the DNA TGCGCCAGCAGCCAAGAAGTATCAGGGGGGGCGAAACTGTTTTTT.

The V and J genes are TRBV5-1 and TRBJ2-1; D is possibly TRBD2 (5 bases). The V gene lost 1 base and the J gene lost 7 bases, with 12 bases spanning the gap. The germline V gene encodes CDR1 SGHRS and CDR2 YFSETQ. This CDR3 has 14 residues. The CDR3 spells CASSLSGPGNEQFF. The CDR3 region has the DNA TGCGCCAGCAGCTTGAGTGGCCCGGGGAATGAGCAGTTCTTC.

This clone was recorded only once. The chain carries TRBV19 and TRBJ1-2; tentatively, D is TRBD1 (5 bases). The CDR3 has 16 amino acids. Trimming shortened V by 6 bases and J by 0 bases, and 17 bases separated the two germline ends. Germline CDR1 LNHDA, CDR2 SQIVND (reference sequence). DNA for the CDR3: TGTGCCAGTAGCCGAGGGGTAGCCCAAGCTAACTATGGCTACACCTTC. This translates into CASSRGVAQANYGYTF.

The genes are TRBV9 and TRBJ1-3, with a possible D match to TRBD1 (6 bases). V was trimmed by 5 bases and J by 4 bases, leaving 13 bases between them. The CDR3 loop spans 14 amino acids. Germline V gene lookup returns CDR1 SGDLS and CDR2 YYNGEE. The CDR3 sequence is CASSAGEVGNTIYF. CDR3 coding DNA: TGTGCCAGCAGTGCAGGGGAGGTGGGAAACACCATATATTTT.

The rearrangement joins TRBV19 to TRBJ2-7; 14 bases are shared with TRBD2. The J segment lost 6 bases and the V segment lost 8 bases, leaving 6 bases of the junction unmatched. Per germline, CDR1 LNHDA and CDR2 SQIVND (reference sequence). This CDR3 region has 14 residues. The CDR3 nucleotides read TGTGCCAGTGCGGGGACTAGCGGGGGTACCGAGCAGTACTTC. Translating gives CASAGTSGGTEQYF.

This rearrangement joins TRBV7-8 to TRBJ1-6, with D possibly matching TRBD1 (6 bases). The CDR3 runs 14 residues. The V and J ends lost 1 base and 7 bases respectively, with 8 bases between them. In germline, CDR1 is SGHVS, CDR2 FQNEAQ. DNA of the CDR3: TGTGCCAGCAGCTTAGACAGGGTAAATTCACCCCTCCACTTT. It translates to CASSLDRVNSPLHF.

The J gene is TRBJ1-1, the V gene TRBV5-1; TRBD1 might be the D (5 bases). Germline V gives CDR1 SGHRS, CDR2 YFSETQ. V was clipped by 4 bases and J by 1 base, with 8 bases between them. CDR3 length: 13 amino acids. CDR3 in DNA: TGCGCCAGCAGCGGTCAGGGGAACACTGAAGCTTTCTTT. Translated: CASSGQGNTEAFF.

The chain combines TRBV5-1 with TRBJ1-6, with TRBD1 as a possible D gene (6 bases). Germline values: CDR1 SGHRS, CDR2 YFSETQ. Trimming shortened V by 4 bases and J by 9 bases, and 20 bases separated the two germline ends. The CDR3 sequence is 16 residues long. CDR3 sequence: CASSTEPGQVPSPLHF. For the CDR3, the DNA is TGCGCCAGCAGCACCGAACCGGGACAAGTACCTTCACCCCTCCACTTT.

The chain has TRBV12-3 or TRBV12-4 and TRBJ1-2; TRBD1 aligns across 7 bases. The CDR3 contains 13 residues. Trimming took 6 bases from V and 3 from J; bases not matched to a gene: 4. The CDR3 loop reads CASSYRGDYGYTF. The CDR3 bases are TGTGCCAGCAGCTACAGGGGCGACTATGGCTACACCTTC.

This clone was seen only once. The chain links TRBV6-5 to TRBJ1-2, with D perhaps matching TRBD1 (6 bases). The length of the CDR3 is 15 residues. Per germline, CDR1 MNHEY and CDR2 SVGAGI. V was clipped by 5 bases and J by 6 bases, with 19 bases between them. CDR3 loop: CASSLRQAPGDGYTF. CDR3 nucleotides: TGTGCCAGCAGTCTCCGACAGGCCCCAGGAGATGGCTACACCTTC.

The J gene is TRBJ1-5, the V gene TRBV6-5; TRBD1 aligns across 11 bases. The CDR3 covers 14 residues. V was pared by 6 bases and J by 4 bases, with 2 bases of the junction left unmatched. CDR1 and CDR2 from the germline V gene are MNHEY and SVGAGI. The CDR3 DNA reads TGTGCCAGCAGGGGGACAGGGGGGAATCAGCCCCAGCATTTT. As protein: CASRGTGGNQPQHF.

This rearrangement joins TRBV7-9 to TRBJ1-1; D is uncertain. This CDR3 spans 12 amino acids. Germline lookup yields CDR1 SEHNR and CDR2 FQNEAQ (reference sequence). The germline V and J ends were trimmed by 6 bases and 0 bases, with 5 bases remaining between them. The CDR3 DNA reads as TGTGCCAGCAGGGATCTGAACACTGAAGCTTTCTTT. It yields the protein CASRDLNTEAFF.

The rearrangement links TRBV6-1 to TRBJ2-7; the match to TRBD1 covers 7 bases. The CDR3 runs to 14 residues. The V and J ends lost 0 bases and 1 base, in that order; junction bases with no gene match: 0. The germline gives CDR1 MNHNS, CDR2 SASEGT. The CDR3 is CASSEARGSYEQYF. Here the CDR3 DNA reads TGTGCCAGCAGTGAAGCCAGGGGGTCCTACGAGCAGTACTTC.